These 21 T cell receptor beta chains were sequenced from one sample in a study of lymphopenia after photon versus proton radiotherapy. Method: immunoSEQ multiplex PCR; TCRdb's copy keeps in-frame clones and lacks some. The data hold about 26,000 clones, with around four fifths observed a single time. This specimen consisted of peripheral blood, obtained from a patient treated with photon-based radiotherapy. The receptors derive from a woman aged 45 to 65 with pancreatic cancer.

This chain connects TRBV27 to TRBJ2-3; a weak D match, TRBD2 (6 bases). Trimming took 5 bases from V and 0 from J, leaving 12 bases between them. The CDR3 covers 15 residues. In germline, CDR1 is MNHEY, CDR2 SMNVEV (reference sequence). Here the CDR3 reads CASSPLATSTDTQYF. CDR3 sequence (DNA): TGTGCCAGCAGTCCGCTAGCGACTAGCACAGATACGCAGTATTTT.

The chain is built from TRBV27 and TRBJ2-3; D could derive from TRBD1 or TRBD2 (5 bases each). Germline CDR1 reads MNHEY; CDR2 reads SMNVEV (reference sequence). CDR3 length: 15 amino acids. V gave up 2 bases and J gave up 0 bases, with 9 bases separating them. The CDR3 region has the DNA TGTGCCAGCAGTTTACGGGACCCTAGCACAGATACGCAGTATTTT. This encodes CASSLRDPSTDTQYF.

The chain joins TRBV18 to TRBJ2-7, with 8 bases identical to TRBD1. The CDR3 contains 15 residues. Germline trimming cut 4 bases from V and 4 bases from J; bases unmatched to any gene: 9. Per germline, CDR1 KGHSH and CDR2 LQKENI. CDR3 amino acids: CASSQGQGGFYEQYF. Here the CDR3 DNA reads TGTGCCAGCTCACAAGGACAGGGTGGCTTTTACGAGCAGTACTTC.

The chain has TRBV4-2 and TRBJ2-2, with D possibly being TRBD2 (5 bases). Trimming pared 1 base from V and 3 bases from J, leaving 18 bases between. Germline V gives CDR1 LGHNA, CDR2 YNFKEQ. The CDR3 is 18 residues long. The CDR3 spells CASSQAGVYGSDTGELFF. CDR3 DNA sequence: TGTGCCAGCAGCCAAGCCGGGGTATACGGTAGTGACACCGGGGAGCTGTTTTTT.

The CDR3 DNA is TGTGCCAGCAGCTTAGGGGGACAAACAGGAGAATTACCGTACGAGCAGTACTTC. Translation: CASSLGGQTGELPYEQYF. The rearrangement links TRBV7-8 to TRBJ2-7, with D maybe TRBD1 (6 bases). Trimming shortened V by 1 base and J by 4 bases, and 23 bases separated the two germline ends. Germline V gene sequence: CDR1 SGHVS, CDR2 FQNEAQ. The CDR3 is made up of 18 amino acids.

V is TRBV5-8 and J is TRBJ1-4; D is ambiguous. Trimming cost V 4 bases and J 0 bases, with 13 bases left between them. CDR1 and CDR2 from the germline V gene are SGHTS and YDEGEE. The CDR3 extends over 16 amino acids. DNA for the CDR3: TGTGCCAGCAGCATAGGGCAGTCGCCAACTAATGAAAAACTGTTTTTT. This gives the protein CASSIGQSPTNEKLFF.

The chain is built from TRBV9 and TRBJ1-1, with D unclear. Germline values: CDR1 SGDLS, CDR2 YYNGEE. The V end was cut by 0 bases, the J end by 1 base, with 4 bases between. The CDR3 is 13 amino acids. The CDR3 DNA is TGTGCCAGCAGCGTAGACGGGAACACTGAAGCTTTCTTT. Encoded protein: CASSVDGNTEAFF.

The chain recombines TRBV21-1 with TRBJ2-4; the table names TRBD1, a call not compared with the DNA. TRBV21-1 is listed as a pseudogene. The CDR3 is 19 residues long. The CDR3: CASSKKDRGKSLAKNIQYF. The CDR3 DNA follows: TGTGCCAGCAGCAAAAAAGACAGGGGGAAATCTCTAGCCAAAAACATTCAGTACTTC.

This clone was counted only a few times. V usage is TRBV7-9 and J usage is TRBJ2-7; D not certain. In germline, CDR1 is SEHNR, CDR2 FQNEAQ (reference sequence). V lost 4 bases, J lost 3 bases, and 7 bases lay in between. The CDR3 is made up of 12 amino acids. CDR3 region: CASSSSGYEQYF. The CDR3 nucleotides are TGTGCCAGCAGCTCTTCGGGCTACGAGCAGTACTTC.

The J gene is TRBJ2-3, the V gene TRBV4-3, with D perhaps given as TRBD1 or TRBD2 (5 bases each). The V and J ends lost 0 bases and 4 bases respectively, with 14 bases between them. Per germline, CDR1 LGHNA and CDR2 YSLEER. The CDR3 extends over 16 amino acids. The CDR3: CASSQDRAGRADTQYF. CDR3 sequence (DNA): TGCGCCAGCAGCCAAGATCGGGCAGGGCGGGCAGATACGCAGTATTTT.

DNA for the CDR3: TGTGCCAGCAGCCCCAGCCCGGACAGAAGGGGCTACACCTTC. It specifies CASSPSPDRRGYTF. The V gene is TRBV7-2, the J gene TRBJ1-2; maybe TRBD1 (6 bases). The germline V gene encodes CDR1 SGHTA and CDR2 FQGNSA. The CDR3 is 14 residues long. Trimming removed 5 bases from V and 8 bases from J, with 18 bases in between.

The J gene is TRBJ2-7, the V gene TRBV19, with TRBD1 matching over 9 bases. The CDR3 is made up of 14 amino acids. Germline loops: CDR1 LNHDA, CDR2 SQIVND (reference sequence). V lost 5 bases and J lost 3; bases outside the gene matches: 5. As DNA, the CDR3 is TGTGCCAGTAGTGGGACAGGGAGACGCTACGAGCAGTACTTC. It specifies CASSGTGRRYEQYF.

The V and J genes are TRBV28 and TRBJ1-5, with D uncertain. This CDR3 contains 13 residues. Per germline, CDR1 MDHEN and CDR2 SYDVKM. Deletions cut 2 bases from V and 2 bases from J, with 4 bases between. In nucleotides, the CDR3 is TGTGCCAGCAGTTTACAGCGCAATCAGCCCCAGCATTTT. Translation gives CASSLQRNQPQHF.

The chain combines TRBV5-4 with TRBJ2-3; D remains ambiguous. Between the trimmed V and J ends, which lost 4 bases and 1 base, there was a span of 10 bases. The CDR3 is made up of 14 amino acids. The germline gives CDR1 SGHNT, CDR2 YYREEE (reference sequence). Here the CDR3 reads CASSAGWGTDTQYF. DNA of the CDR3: TGTGCCAGCAGCGCCGGGTGGGGCACAGATACGCAGTATTTT.

Here the CDR3 DNA reads TGTGCCAGCAGTTTATCCCCCGGGGGGTCAGATCACAATGAGCAGTTCTTC. Its translation is CASSLSPGGSDHNEQFF. The chain joins TRBV27 to TRBJ2-1; 7 positions match TRBD2. This CDR3 is built from 17 residues. The germline V gene has CDR1 MNHEY and CDR2 SMNVEV (reference sequence). Trimming at V came to 0 bases and at J to 5 bases, leaving 10 bases not matched to a gene.

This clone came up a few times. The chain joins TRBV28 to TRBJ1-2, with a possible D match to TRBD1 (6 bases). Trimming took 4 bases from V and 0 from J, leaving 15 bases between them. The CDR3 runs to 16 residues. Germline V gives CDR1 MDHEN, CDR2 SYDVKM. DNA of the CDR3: TGTGCCAGCAGTTCGTACCGGGACACATCTAACTATGGCTACACCTTC. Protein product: CASSSYRDTSNYGYTF.

CDR3 nucleotide sequence: TGTGCCAGCAGTACCAACAGCCACATGAACACTGAAGCTTTCTTT. Translation gives CASSTNSHMNTEAFF. The V call is TRBV6-5, the J call TRBJ1-1; D not certain. Trimming pared 5 bases from V and 0 bases from J, leaving 13 bases between. The germline V gene encodes CDR1 MNHEY and CDR2 SVGAGI. The CDR3 consists of 15 residues.

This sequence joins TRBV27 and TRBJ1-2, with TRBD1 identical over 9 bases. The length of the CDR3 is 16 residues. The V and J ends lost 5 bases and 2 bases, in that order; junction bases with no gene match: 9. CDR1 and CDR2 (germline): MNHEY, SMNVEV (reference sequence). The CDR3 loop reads CASSSLNRGPNYGYTF. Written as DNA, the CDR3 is TGTGCCAGCAGTAGTTTAAACAGGGGGCCGAACTATGGCTACACCTTC.

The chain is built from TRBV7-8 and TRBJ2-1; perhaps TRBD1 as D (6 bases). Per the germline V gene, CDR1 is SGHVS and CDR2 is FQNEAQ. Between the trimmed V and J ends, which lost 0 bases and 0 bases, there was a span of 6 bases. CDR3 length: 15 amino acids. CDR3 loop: CASSLADSSYNEQFF. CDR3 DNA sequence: TGTGCCAGCAGCTTAGCGGACAGCTCCTACAATGAGCAGTTCTTC.

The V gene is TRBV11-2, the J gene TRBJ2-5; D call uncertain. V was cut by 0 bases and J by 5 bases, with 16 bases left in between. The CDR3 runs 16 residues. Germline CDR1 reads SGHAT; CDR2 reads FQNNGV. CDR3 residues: CASSLEFQPARETQYF. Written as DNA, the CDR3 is TGTGCCAGCAGCTTAGAGTTCCAACCAGCTAGGGAGACCCAGTACTTC.

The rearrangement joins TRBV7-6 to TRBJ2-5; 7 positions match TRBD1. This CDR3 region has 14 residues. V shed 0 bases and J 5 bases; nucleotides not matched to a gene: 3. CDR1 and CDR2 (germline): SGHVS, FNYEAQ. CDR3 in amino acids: CASSLAWDSETQYF. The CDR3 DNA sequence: TGTGCCAGCAGCTTAGCCTGGGACAGCGAGACCCAGTACTTC. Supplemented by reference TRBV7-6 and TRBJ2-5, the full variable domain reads GAGVSQSPRYKVTKRGQDVALRCDPISGHVSLYWYRQALGQGPEFLTYFNYEAQQDKSGLPNDRFSAERPEGSISTLTIQRTEQRDSAMYRCASSLAWDSETQYFGPGTRLLVL.